The clone carrying this T cell receptor (beta chain) appeared many times. Its target is unknown. This sample was included in a study of T cells in Graves' hyperthyroidism and ophthalmopathy. In the ophthalmopathy cohort, Clinical Activity Score was at least 3, NOSPECS grade at least 4, and duration under 3 months. The study excluded patients with uncontrolled infection, other autoimmune disease, pregnancy or lactation. PBMCs were collected from an approximately 9.4 ml volume of fresh peripheral blood. The study's findings and limits: The authors' 13 V-J model separated ophthalmopathy from stable hyperthyroidism.

In germline, CDR1 is MNHEY, CDR2 SVGAGI. Trimming stripped 7 bases from V and 7 bases from J, with 16 bases between. The CDR3 extends over 13 amino acids. Amplified regions were TCR beta CDR3 sequences from RNA transcripts. The HTBI primer set served for first-round RT-PCR of the TCR CDR3. TCRdb used MiXCR to reprocess the multiplex PCR reads, holding one entry per CDR3 protein. The sample shows hundreds of thousands of distinct CDR3 sequences, roughly 25% of them seen only once. Sequencing was carried out using blood. V gene TRBV6-5 combines with J gene TRBJ1-2, with D possibly matching TRBD1 (6 bases). This TCR was sampled from a woman aged 25 to 39 with Graves' ophthalmopathy. The CDR3 nucleotides read TGTGCCAGCACCCAGACAGGAGACATTGGCTACACCTTC. Its translation: CASTQTGDIGYTF.